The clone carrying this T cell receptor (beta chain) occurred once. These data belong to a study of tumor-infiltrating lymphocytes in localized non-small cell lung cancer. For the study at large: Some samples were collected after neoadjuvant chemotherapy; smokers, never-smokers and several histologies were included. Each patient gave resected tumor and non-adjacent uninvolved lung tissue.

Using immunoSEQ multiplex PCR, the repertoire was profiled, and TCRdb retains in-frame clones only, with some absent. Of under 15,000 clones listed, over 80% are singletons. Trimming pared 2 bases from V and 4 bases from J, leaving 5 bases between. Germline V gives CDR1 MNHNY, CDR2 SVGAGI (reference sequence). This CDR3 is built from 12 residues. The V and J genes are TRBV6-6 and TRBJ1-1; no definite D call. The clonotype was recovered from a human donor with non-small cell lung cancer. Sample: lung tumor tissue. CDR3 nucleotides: TGTGCCAGCAGTTACGCCGCCACTGAAGCTTTCTTT. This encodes CASSYAATEAFF.